This T cell receptor (beta chain) is from a study of regulatory T cells in long-lasting Graves disease. In the case of this clonotype: Its specificity is not known.

Germline trimming cut 0 bases from V and 6 bases from J; bases unmatched to any gene: 2. CDR1 and CDR2 from the germline V gene are KGHSH and LQKENI. This CDR3 has 14 residues. Sequencing libraries for TCR beta were prepared with iRepertoire HTBI primers and Arm-PCR of CDR3 regions. TCRdb passed the multiplex PCR reads through MiXCR, listing each CDR3 protein once. Of approximately 540,000 distinct CDR3 sequences in the sample, around 11% are singletons; the top ten hold 8.9%. Study conclusions and caveats: Repertoires from persistent disease leaned toward TRBV28, TRBJ1-2 and TRBJ2-5. Comparison showed that persistent patients shared more public clonotypes (about 3,000) than new patients (approximately 930).

The time point here: newly diagnosed GD, antithyroid drugs for less than 3 months. The TCR library was prepared using RNA isolated from PBMCs. A blood draw put around 9 milliliters of peripheral blood into EDTA tubes. The same specimen was also included in a second study, on T cells in Graves' hyperthyroidism and ophthalmopathy. From that study: RT-PCR in the first round (using the HTBI primer set) targeted the TCR CDR3.

This specimen was peripheral blood mononuclear cells (PBMCs), taken at new diagnosis, from a patient treated with antithyroid drugs. This clonotype was obtained from a woman in her thirties with Graves disease. V gene TRBV18 combines with J gene TRBJ2-1; 7 bases match TRBD2. The DNA for the CDR3 is TGTGCCAGCTCACCACCGCCGGGGGGCAATGAGCAGTTCTTC. This gives the protein CASSPPPGGNEQFF.